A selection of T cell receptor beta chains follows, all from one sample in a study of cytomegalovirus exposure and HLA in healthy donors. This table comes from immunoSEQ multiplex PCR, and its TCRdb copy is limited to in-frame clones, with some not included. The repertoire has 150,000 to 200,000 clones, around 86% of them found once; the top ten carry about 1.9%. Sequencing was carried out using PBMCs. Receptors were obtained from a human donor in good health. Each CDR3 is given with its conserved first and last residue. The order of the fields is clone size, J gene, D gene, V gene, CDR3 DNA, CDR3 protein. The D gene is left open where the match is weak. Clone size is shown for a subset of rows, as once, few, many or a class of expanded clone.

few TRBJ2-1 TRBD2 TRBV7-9 TGTGCCAGCAGCTTCCCGACTAGCGGGGGCACGTTTTACAATGAGCAGTTCTTC CASSFPTSGGTFYNEQFF
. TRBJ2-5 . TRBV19 TGTGCCAGTAGTACGGAACCATCAAACCCACTAGCCAACCAAGAGACCCAGTACTTC CASSTEPSNPLANQETQYF
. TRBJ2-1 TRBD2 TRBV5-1 TGCGCCAGCAGCTTGTTCAGGACTAGCGGTTACAATGAGCAGTTCTTC CASSLFRTSGYNEQFF
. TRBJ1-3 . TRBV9 TGTGCCAGCAGCGTGGATTCAGGGGCTGGAAACACCATATATTTT CASSVDSGAGNTIYF
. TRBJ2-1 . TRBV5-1 TGCGCCAGCAGGTATCAAGGAGGCGGCAATGAGCAGTTCTTC CASRYQGGGNEQFF
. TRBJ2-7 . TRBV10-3 TGTGCCATCAGTGAACGACTTACGAGCTCCTACGAGCAGTACTTC CAISERLTSSYEQYF
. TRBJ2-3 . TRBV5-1 TGCGCCAGCAGCCTTAGAATCACAGATACGCAGTATTTT CASSLRITDTQYF
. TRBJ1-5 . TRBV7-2 TGTGCCAGCAGCAGACAAAGCAATCAGCCCCAGCATTTT CASSRQSNQPQHF
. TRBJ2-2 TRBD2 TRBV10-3 TGTGCCATCAGTGAGTCTTTCCGGGGGGGCCTCGGGACCGGGGAGCTGTTTTTT CAISESFRGGLGTGELFF
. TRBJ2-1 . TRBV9 TGTGCCAGCAGCGTAGTAGGGGAAGGTGAGCAGTTCTTC CASSVVGEGEQFF
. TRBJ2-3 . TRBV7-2 TGTGCCAGCAGCCGCAGGACGGGATCTAGCACAGATACGCAGTATTTT CASSRRTGSSTDTQYF
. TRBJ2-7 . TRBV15 TGTGCCGCCAGTAATCAGATCAGGGACGAGCAGTACTTC CAASNQIRDEQYF
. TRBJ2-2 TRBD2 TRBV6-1 TGTGCCAGCAGTGAAGGAGCGGGGGTCCCGGACACCGGGGAGCTGTTTTTT CASSEGAGVPDTGELFF
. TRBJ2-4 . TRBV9 TGTGCCAGCAGCTCCCCCAGGGGTGGTCAATCCAAAAACATTCAGTACTTC CASSSPRGGQSKNIQYF
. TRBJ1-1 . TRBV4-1 TGCGCCAGCAGCCAAGAAAGACAGCTGAACACTGAAGCTTTCTTT CASSQERQLNTEAFF
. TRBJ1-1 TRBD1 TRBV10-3 TGTGCCATCAGTGAAGCCAGGGACAGAATAAACACTGAAGCTTTCTTT CAISEARDRINTEAFF
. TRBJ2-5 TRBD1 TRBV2 TGTGCCAGCTTAATACTGAGACAGGGGGCAGAGACCCAGTACTTC CASLILRQGAETQYF
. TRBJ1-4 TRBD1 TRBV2 TGTGCCAGCAGCCGGCAGGGGGCGCGTGAAAAACTGTTTTTT CASSRQGAREKLFF
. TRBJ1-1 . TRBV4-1 TGCGCCAGCAGCCAAGTAACCGGGGGGACACCCAAGGAGGCTTTCTTT CASSQVTGGTPKEAFF
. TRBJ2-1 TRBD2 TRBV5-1 TGCGCCAGCAGCCTACTACACGGGGGGGATGAGCAGTTCTTC CASSLLHGGDEQFF
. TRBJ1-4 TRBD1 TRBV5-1 TGCGCCAGCCAGGGGGCGACCTATGAAAAACTGTTTTTT CASQGATYEKLFF
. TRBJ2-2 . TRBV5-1 TGCGCCAGCAGCTTGGGACAATACACCGGGGAGCTGTTTTTT CASSLGQYTGELFF
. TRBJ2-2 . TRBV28 TGTGCCAGCAGTTTGAGACTGTCGAACACCGGGGAGCTGTTTTTT CASSLRLSNTGELFF
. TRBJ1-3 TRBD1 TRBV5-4 TGTGCCAGCAGCCCGTGGGACAGGGGGCCTGGAAACACCATATATTTT CASSPWDRGPGNTIYF
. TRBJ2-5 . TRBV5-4 TGTGCCAGCAGCTACCGGGAACGGGAGACCCAGTACTTC CASSYRERETQYF
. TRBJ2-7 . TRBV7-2 TGTGCCAGCAGCTCCAGGGTTGCGTACGAGCAGTACTTC CASSSRVAYEQYF
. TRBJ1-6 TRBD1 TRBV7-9 TGTGCCAGCAGACCGGGACAGAGAAATTCACCCCTCCACTTT CASRPGQRNSPLHF
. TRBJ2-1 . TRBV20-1 TGCAGTGCCTACTGGTACAATGAGCAGTTCTTC CSAYWYNEQFF
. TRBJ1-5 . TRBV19 TGTGCCAGTAGTATGTGGGGCAGCAATCAGCCCCAGCATTTT CASSMWGSNQPQHF
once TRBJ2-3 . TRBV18 TGTGCCAGCTCCCCTATACAGGGTATGGTAACAGATACGCAGTATTTT CASSPIQGMVTDTQYF
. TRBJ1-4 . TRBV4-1 TGCGCCAGCAGCCTTATAGGGGATGAAAAACTGTTTTTT CASSLIGDEKLFF
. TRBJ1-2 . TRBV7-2 TGTGCCAGCAGCTTAGATTGGGGAGGCTATGGCTACACCTTC CASSLDWGGYGYTF
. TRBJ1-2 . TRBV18 TGTGCCAGCTCACCGATCATCCCAGATCCAGTCTATGGCTACACCTTC CASSPIIPDPVYGYTF
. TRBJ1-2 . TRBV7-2 TGTGCCAGCAGCTTAAATCTCGGCTACACCTTC CASSLNLGYTF
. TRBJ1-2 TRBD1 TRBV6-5 TGTGCCAGCAGACCACAGGGGACTTATGGCTACACCTTC CASRPQGTYGYTF
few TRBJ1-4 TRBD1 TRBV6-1 TGTGCCAGCAGTGAAATGAGAGGGGGCGGTGAAAAACTGTTTTTT CASSEMRGGGEKLFF
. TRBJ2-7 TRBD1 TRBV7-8 TGTGCCAGCAGCGTAGACAGGGCGAAGGCCTACGAGCAGTACTTC CASSVDRAKAYEQYF
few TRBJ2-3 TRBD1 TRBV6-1 TGTGCCAGCAGTGATAAAGGGACAGGCACAGATACGCAGTATTTT CASSDKGTGTDTQYF
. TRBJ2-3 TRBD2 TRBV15 TGTGCCACCAGCTTTTTAGCGGGGGGCCTTACAGATACGCAGTATTTT CATSFLAGGLTDTQYF